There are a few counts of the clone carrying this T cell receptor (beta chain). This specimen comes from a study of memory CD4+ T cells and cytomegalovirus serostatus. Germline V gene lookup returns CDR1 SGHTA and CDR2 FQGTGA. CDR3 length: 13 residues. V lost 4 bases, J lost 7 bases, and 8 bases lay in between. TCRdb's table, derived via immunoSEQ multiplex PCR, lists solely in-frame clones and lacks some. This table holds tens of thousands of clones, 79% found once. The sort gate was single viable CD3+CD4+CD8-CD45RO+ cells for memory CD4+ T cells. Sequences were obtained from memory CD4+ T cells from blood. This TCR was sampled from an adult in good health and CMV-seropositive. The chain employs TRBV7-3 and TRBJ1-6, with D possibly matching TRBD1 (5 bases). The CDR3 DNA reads TGTGCCAGCAGCTCAGGGTCCAATTCACCCCTCCACTTT. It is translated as CASSSGSNSPLHF.